This T cell receptor (beta chain) was profiled in a study of technical replicates of blood from a few donors. The CDR3 loop spans 15 amino acids. Per germline, CDR1 LGHNA and CDR2 YSLEER. V was trimmed by 0 bases and J by 6 bases, leaving 12 bases between them. Libraries were prepared by immunoSEQ multiplex PCR; TCRdb keeps only in-frame clonotypes and omits some of them. The sample carries 50,000 to 70,000 clones, 75% to 95% recorded once. This chain links TRBV4-3 with TRBJ1-5; no clear D gene. This clonotype was sampled from a human donor in good health. Some clones in this sample may be carry-over from other donors' samples. Material: PBMCs. The CDR3 region is CASSQDRADRQPQHF. CDR3 DNA: TGCGCCAGCAGCCAAGATCGTGCAGATCGTCAGCCCCAGCATTTT.